These T cell receptor beta chains were read from a single sample in a study of blood T cells in healthy people across ages. From the 5' RACE reads, TCRdb called clonotypes with MiXCR, one entry per CDR3 protein. The data show approximately 2,000,000 distinct CDR3 sequences, 35% to 50% seen once. Sample: blood. The receptors come from a human donor in good health. Both conserved end residues are part of each CDR3. The D gene is left open where the match is weak. Size tells how often a clone was seen (once, few, many) or the class of an expanded clone, and some rows leave it out.

size,D,J,V,CDR3
.,.,TRBJ1-4,TRBV25-1,CASSEGGGAEKLFF
few,TRBD1,TRBJ2-3,TRBV6-1,CASSPQGIGTDTQYF
once,.,TRBJ1-1,TRBV5-1,CASSPSMDTEAFF
few,.,TRBJ2-3,TRBV6-2/TRBV6-3,CASSLGTRPDTQYF
few,TRBD2,TRBJ2-1,TRBV20-1,CSAPERGGLSNEQFF
.,TRBD1,TRBJ2-3,TRBV4-2,CASSQVGGQVADTQYF
.,.,TRBJ1-1,TRBV4-2,CASSHTILRGRNTEAFF
.,TRBD1,TRBJ1-1,TRBV29-1,CSVGTGINTEAFF
.,.,.,TRBV7-9,CASSSNRGGTVIYEQYF
.,TRBD1,TRBJ2-1,TRBV7-9,CASSPGQSLYNEQFF
many,.,TRBJ2-1,TRBV15,CATSRVDNEQFF
.,TRBD1,TRBJ2-1,TRBV5-1,CASRTGGERYEQFF
.,.,TRBJ2-7,TRBV15,CATSREPGAQGEQYF
.,.,TRBJ1-1,TRBV7-2,CASSSPVPNTGAFF
.,TRBD1,TRBJ2-3,TRBV7-2,CASSLVGQARDTQYF
.,.,TRBJ2-3,TRBV27,CASRWDHAVGTDTQYF
.,.,TRBJ2-5,TRBV15,CATSPRGQETQYF
few,.,TRBJ2-3,TRBV10-3,CAITQSVSTDTQYF
few,TRBD1,TRBJ2-3,TRBV20-1,CSATLQGVDTQYF
few,.,TRBJ1-1,TRBV6-1,CASKITGDTEAFF
few,.,TRBJ2-1,TRBV20-1,CSAGPAGPNEQFF
.,.,TRBJ1-6,TRBV30,CAANKIATGNSPLHF
.,.,TRBJ1-2,TRBV6-1,CASNRMVNYGYTF
few,TRBD2,TRBJ2-1,TRBV24-1,CATSDPGRGGNEQFF
.,TRBD1,TRBJ1-4,TRBV19,CASSARTGSTNEKLFF
few,.,TRBJ2-3,TRBV7-2,CASSLDSGRTDTQYF